The next 6 T cell receptor beta chains were all read from a single sample in a study of CD8 T cells in Susac syndrome. The RNA input was roughly 0.45 to 1 ug, and it was reverse transcribed with random hexamers. TCRdb analysed the immunoSEQ multiplex PCR reads with MiXCR anew, one entry per CDR3 protein. The sample shows 84,000 or so distinct CDR3 sequences, roughly 96% of them seen only once. The material sequenced was CD8+ T cells from PBMCs. The receptors were sampled from a human donor with Susac syndrome.

The genes are TRBV30 and TRBJ1-3; 9 positions agree with TRBD1. Per germline, CDR1 GTSNPN and CDR2 SVGIG (reference sequence). The CDR3 runs to 18 residues. V lost 7 bases and J lost 3; bases outside the gene matches: 19. Here the CDR3 reads CASPRTGASLSGGNTIYF. The CDR3, as DNA: TGTGCCTCCCCCCGGACAGGGGCTTCTCTCTCTGGTGGAAACACCATATATTTT.

The J gene is TRBJ2-7, the V gene TRBV6-2 or TRBV6-3; weak D call: TRBD2 (6 bases). V lost 0 bases and J lost 0, with 6 bases in between. The V gene's germline CDR1 is MNHEY and CDR2 SVGEGT. The CDR3 extends over 14 amino acids. Written as DNA, the CDR3 is TGTGCCAGCAGTTACTCTAGCGGCTCCTACGAGCAGTACGTC. Its protein is CASSYSSGSYEQYV.

The genes are TRBV15 and TRBJ1-5; no firm D call. Germline CDR1 is LNHNV and CDR2 is YYDKDF (reference sequence). This CDR3 is 14 amino acids long. Trimming cost V 6 bases and J 6 bases, with 15 bases left between them. The CDR3 coding sequence is TGTGCCACCAGGAATCCCAACGCGTTTCAGCCCCAGCATTTT. It specifies CATRNPNAFQPQHF.

The genes are TRBV7-3 and TRBJ2-1; no definite D call. Trimming cost V 2 bases and J 1 base, with 12 bases left between them. The CDR3 has 16 amino acids. Looked up from germline, CDR1 is SGHTA and CDR2 is FQGTGA. CDR3 sequence reads: CASSLLGQTSYNEQFF. The CDR3 region has the DNA TGTGCCAGCAGCTTATTAGGCCAGACATCCTACAATGAGCAGTTCTTC.

This clonotype has only one observation. This sequence joins TRBV4-3 and TRBJ1-5; TRBD1 matches 7 bases. The CDR3 is 16 amino acids. The germline V gene encodes CDR1 LGHNA and CDR2 YSLEER. The trim removed 1 base at V and 5 bases at J, leaving 8 bases unmatched. Written as DNA, the CDR3 is TGCGCCAGCAGCCAAGTGTGGGACAGTGGTTATCAGCCCCAGCATTTT. It encodes CASSQVWDSGYQPQHF.

V gene TRBV6-2 or TRBV6-3 combines with J gene TRBJ1-1, with D possibly matching TRBD1 (5 bases). The CDR3 loop spans 13 amino acids. Germline V gene data show CDR1 as MNHEY and CDR2 as SVGEGT. V was clipped by 7 bases and J by 7 bases, with 16 bases between them. In DNA form, the CDR3 reads TGTGCCAGCACCATCGGGGGATTCGGTGAAGCTTTCTTT. Amino acid sequence: CASTIGGFGEAFF.